The 12 T cell receptor beta chains below come from one sample, sequenced in a study of blood T cell repertoires in COVID-19. Profiled with immunoSEQ multiplex PCR; TCRdb holds only in-frame clones, not every one. Found here are tens of thousands of clones, roughly 87% of them singletons; the top ten hold less than 50%. The sequenced sample consisted of peripheral blood. The source is a woman aged 55-70 years with COVID-19, enrolled during active disease.

This chain joins TRBV28 and TRBJ2-2; D is undetermined. Per the germline V gene, CDR1 is MDHEN and CDR2 is SYDVKM. There are 15 residues in the CDR3. V dropped 7 bases and J dropped 0 bases, with 12 bases sitting between them. In nucleotides, the CDR3 is TGTGCCAGCACCAAACCCCACACGAACACCGGGGAGCTGTTTTTT. Translated: CASTKPHTNTGELFF.

This clone was recorded a few times. The chain has TRBV27 and TRBJ2-2; no reliable D call. The germline V gene encodes CDR1 MNHEY and CDR2 SMNVEV (reference sequence). V shed 2 bases and J shed 1 base, with 5 bases lying between them. The CDR3 length is 14 residues. This CDR3 reads CASSLRWNTGELFF. The DNA of the CDR3 is TGTGCCAGCAGTTTACGGTGGAACACCGGGGAGCTGTTTTTT.

The CDR3 is CASSFGQYNQPQHF. CDR3 bases: TGTGCCAGCAGCTTCGGACAGTACAATCAGCCCCAGCATTTT. V usage is TRBV7-2 and J usage is TRBJ1-5; weak D call: TRBD1 (6 bases). Germline lookup yields CDR1 SGHTA and CDR2 FQGNSA. Trimming removed 3 bases at V and 3 bases at J, with 9 bases between. The CDR3 length is 14 residues.

The chain uses TRBV7-2 and TRBJ2-7, with 8 bases identical to TRBD1. The germline gives CDR1 SGHTA, CDR2 FQGNSA. This CDR3 comprises 13 residues. J was trimmed by 2 bases and V by 5 bases; bases with no gene match: 2. The CDR3 sequence: CASSPQGAYEQYF. The DNA for the CDR3 is TGTGCCAGCAGCCCACAGGGGGCCTACGAGCAGTACTTC.

The genes are TRBV27 and TRBJ2-3, with TRBD2 identical over 8 bases. V trimming: 1 base; J trimming: 2 bases; junction bases outside the gene matches: 5. The CDR3 contains 16 residues. Germline loops: CDR1 MNHEY, CDR2 SMNVEV (reference sequence). The CDR3 region has the DNA TGTGCCAGCAGTTTATGGCCTAGCGGGTTCACAGATACGCAGTATTTT. Amino acid sequence: CASSLWPSGFTDTQYF.

The V and J genes are TRBV19 and TRBJ1-1, with D unclear. The CDR3 runs to 16 residues. V lost 7 bases and J 1 base, leaving 19 bases between the germline ends. Germline V gene data show CDR1 as LNHDA and CDR2 as SQIVND (reference sequence). CDR3 in amino acids: CASTPPAATGNTEAFF. Written as DNA, the CDR3 is TGTGCCAGTACCCCCCCGGCCGCCACGGGGAACACTGAAGCTTTCTTT.

This rearrangement joins TRBV6-2 or TRBV6-3 to TRBJ2-7; D remains ambiguous. The CDR3 length is 11 residues. V was clipped by 6 bases and J by 3 bases, with 6 bases between them. Looked up from germline, CDR1 is MNHEY and CDR2 is SVGEGT. The DNA of the CDR3 is TGTGCCAGCAGCCCGCGCTACGAGCAGTACTTC. It is translated as CASSPRYEQYF.

The rearrangement uses TRBV2 and TRBJ1-2; D remains unclear. The ends were cut back, 3 bases at V and 2 bases at J, with 4 bases in the middle. The CDR3 sequence is 12 residues long. The germline V gene encodes CDR1 SNHLY and CDR2 FYNNEI. The CDR3: CASSEGNYGYTF. CDR3 DNA: TGTGCCAGCAGTGAGGGCAACTATGGCTACACCTTC.

The chain uses TRBV30 and TRBJ1-5; D is possibly TRBD1 (5 bases). The length of the CDR3 is 17 residues. Looked up from germline, CDR1 is GTSNPN and CDR2 is SVGIG (reference sequence). Trimming removed 3 bases at V and 4 bases at J, with 22 bases between. The CDR3 is CAWSPGWGWTTNQPQHF. The CDR3 nucleotides read TGTGCCTGGAGCCCAGGGTGGGGTTGGACCACTAATCAGCCCCAGCATTTT.

This clone was picked up one time. The chain couples TRBV27 to TRBJ1-2; D is unresolved. The CDR3 loop spans 15 amino acids. CDR1 is MNHEY and CDR2 is SMNVEV in the germline V gene (reference sequence). V was cut by 5 bases and J by 1 base, with 14 bases left in between. The CDR3 here is CASSKTGLVNYGYTF. The CDR3 nucleotides read TGTGCCAGCAGTAAAACTGGACTGGTTAACTATGGCTACACCTTC.

The rearrangement links TRBV19 to TRBJ1-5; no clear D gene. There are 14 residues in the CDR3. V dropped 7 bases and J dropped 0 bases, with 10 bases sitting between them. Looked up from germline, CDR1 is LNHDA and CDR2 is SQIVND (reference sequence). This CDR3 reads CASTLSYSNQPQHF. The CDR3 bases are TGTGCCAGTACCCTAAGTTATAGCAATCAGCCCCAGCATTTT.

This chain connects TRBV7-9 to TRBJ1-2, with D uncertain. CDR1 and CDR2 (germline): SEHNR, FQNEAQ (reference sequence). This CDR3 has 13 amino acids. Trimming shortened V by 5 bases and J by 4 bases, and 11 bases separated the two germline ends. CDR3: CASSLAGFYGYTF. In nucleotides, the CDR3 is TGTGCCAGCAGCCTGGCGGGTTTCTATGGCTACACCTTC.